These 26 T cell receptor beta chains came from one sample sequenced in a study of blood T cell repertoires in COVID-19. Assay: immunoSEQ multiplex PCR; the TCRdb copy retains only in-frame clones and omits some. Among over 140,000 clones listed, around 79% were seen once. Sequencing input: PBMCs or T cells enriched from blood (not recorded which). The receptor source for this set is a woman between 45 and 60 years old who had recovered from COVID-19.

This clone was recorded once. This rearrangement joins TRBV6-1 to TRBJ2-7; D is possibly TRBD1 (5 bases). The germline V gene encodes CDR1 MNHNS and CDR2 SASEGT. The CDR3 loop spans 15 amino acids. Trimming shortened V by 1 base and J by 2 bases, and 12 bases separated the two germline ends. The CDR3 is CASSEVRQPTYEQYF. The CDR3 bases are TGTGCCAGCAGTGAAGTGAGACAGCCGACCTACGAGCAGTACTTC.

The chain employs TRBV18 and TRBJ2-1, with 9 bases lining up with TRBD2. Germline V CDR1 and CDR2: KGHSH, LQKENI. CDR3 length equals 14 residues. With 3 bases clipped from V and 9 bases from J, the junction kept 6 bases outside the gene matches. DNA of the CDR3: TGTGCCAGCTCACCGTCCAGCGGGAGGATTGAGCAGTTCTTC. This codes for CASSPSSGRIEQFF. Looking up the rest from reference TRBV18 and TRBJ2-1 gives the full variable domain: NAGVMQNPRHLVRRRGQEARLRCSPMKGHSHVYWYRQLPEEGLKFMVYLQKENIIDESGMPKERFSAEFPKEGPSILRIQQVVRGDSAAYFCASSPSSGRIEQFFGPGTRLTVL.

The rearrangement joins TRBV19 to TRBJ1-2; 7 bases fit TRBD1. The junction had 9 bases not matched to a gene; V was cut back by 5 bases and J by 6 bases. The germline V gene has CDR1 LNHDA and CDR2 SQIVND (reference sequence). The CDR3 consists of 14 residues. The CDR3 bases are TGTGCCAGTAGTTGGCTGGGCAGGGGGGATGGCTACACCTTC. This encodes CASSWLGRGDGYTF.

The CDR3 here is CASSVSEGAGQPQHF. In nucleotides, the CDR3 is TGTGCCAGCAGCGTTAGTGAAGGGGCAGGGCAGCCCCAGCATTTT. The chain employs TRBV9 and TRBJ1-5, with D possibly being TRBD1 (5 bases). Germline CDR1 SGDLS, CDR2 YYNGEE. V shed 2 bases and J shed 7 bases, with 16 bases lying between them. This CDR3 is 15 amino acids long.

The genes are TRBV15 and TRBJ1-5, with D hard to call. The CDR3 extends over 13 amino acids. The germline gives CDR1 LNHNV, CDR2 YYDKDF (reference sequence). The V gene lost 8 bases and the J gene lost 5 bases, with 13 bases spanning the gap. The DNA for the CDR3 is TGTGCCACCGGTAACACCGCTTATCAGCCCCAGCATTTT. This translates into CATGNTAYQPQHF.

The chain links TRBV19 to TRBJ1-2; perhaps TRBD1 as D (5 bases). CDR1 and CDR2 from the germline V gene are LNHDA and SQIVND (reference sequence). Trimming shortened V by 5 bases and J by 4 bases, and 8 bases separated the two germline ends. This CDR3 region has 12 residues. CDR3: CASSLGGYGYTF. The CDR3 nucleotides are TGTGCCAGTAGTTTGGGGGGCTATGGCTACACCTTC.

This clone was seen only a few times. This chain's CDR3 is CAWRDGQGVVTEAFF. The DNA of the CDR3 is TGTGCCTGGAGGGATGGACAGGGGGTGGTCACTGAAGCTTTCTTT. The chain has TRBV30 and TRBJ1-1; TRBD1 matches 10 bases. CDR1 and CDR2 from the germline V gene are GTSNPN and SVGIG (reference sequence). There are 15 residues in the CDR3. The V and J ends lost 3 bases and 4 bases, in that order; junction bases with no gene match: 8.

The table lists this clone with a count of one. J is TRBJ1-1 and V is TRBV20-1, with a weak D call TRBD1 (6 bases). Germline V CDR1 and CDR2: DFQATT, SNEGSKA (reference sequence). V lost 3 bases to trimming and J lost 4 bases, with 18 bases between them. The CDR3 is made up of 15 amino acids. CDR3 DNA sequence: TGCAGTGCTAGTTTTTCCCAGGGGCCGTTCACTGAAGCTTTCTTT. It is translated as CSASFSQGPFTEAFF.

The V and J genes are TRBV6-5 and TRBJ1-2, with 8 bases matching TRBD1. Trimming at V came to 2 bases and at J to 5 bases, leaving 4 bases not matched to a gene. Germline V gene sequence: CDR1 MNHEY, CDR2 SVGAGI. CDR3 length: 14 amino acids. CDR3: CASSYQGAEYGYTF. As DNA, the CDR3 is TGTGCCAGCAGTTACCAGGGGGCGGAATATGGCTACACCTTC.

The rearrangement joins TRBV3-1 (or the pseudogene TRBV3-2) to TRBJ1-6, with 11 nucleotides matching TRBD1. This CDR3 region has 16 residues. CDR1 and CDR2 (germline): LGHDT, YNNKEL (reference sequence). Trimming removed 4 bases from V and 7 bases from J; junction bases left unmatched: 6. CDR3 residues: CASSRTGGARNSPLHF. The CDR3, as DNA: TGTGCCAGCAGCCGGACAGGGGGCGCAAGGAATTCACCCCTCCACTTT.

The chain combines TRBV19 with TRBJ1-2, with D unclear. The CDR3 is made up of 13 amino acids. V was pared by 5 bases and J by 3 bases, with 10 bases between. CDR1 LNHDA and CDR2 SQIVND come from the germline V gene (reference sequence). The CDR3 DNA is TGTGCCAGTAGTCTGACATTTTACTATGGCTACACCTTC. Encoded protein: CASSLTFYYGYTF.

The CDR3 spells CASSLQGATNYGYTF. The DNA of the CDR3 is TGTGCCAGCAGCCTACAGGGGGCGACTAACTATGGCTACACCTTC. V gene TRBV7-2 combines with J gene TRBJ1-2, with TRBD1 matching over 9 bases. V was clipped by 5 bases and J by 0 bases; unmatched bases: 4. Looked up from germline, CDR1 is SGHTA and CDR2 is FQGNSA. This CDR3 is 15 amino acids long.

This clone turned up a few times. This sequence joins TRBV10-1 and TRBJ2-1; tentative D call: TRBD1 (6 bases). V was clipped by 4 bases and J by 2 bases, with 18 bases between them. The CDR3 sequence is 17 residues long. Germline V gene sequence: CDR1 WNHNN, CDR2 SYGVQD (reference sequence). The CDR3 reads CASSGRTGSLTYNEQFF. The CDR3, as DNA: TGCGCCAGCAGTGGCCGAACAGGGAGTCTCACCTACAATGAGCAGTTCTTC.

The genes are TRBV27 and TRBJ1-2; 9 nucleotides line up with TRBD1. The junction had 10 bases not matched to a gene; V was cut back by 4 bases and J by 7 bases. In germline, CDR1 is MNHEY, CDR2 SMNVEV (reference sequence). The CDR3 is 15 amino acids. The CDR3, as DNA: TGTGCCAGCAGTTCAAAAACCACAGGGGGCGGTGGCTACACCTTC. Its translation: CASSSKTTGGGGYTF.

This clone is classed as medium-sized. Other DNA variants within this sample encode the same CDR3. V usage is TRBV5-1 and J usage is TRBJ1-1; D unresolved. This CDR3 has 13 residues. The germline gives CDR1 SGHRS, CDR2 YFSETQ. Trimming removed 2 bases from V and 2 bases from J, with 7 bases in between. Here the CDR3 DNA reads TGCGCCAGCAGCTTAGACTTAAACACTGAAGCTTTCTTT. Its protein product is CASSLDLNTEAFF.

J is TRBJ2-1 and V is TRBV19; a weak D match, TRBD2 (6 bases). V was cut by 4 bases and J by 4 bases, with 8 bases left in between. The CDR3 covers 13 residues. Germline V lookup: CDR1 LNHDA, CDR2 SQIVND (reference sequence). The CDR3 bases are TGTGCCAGTAGTAAGGAGGGATACAATGAGCAGTTCTTC. As protein: CASSKEGYNEQFF.

This clone was counted once. CDR3 amino acids: CASSRVPEGYNEQFF. The CDR3 DNA follows: TGTGCCAGCAGCCGGGTCCCTGAGGGCTACAATGAGCAGTTCTTC. J is TRBJ2-1 and V is TRBV7-3; tentatively, D is TRBD2 (5 bases). In germline, CDR1 is SGHTA, CDR2 FQGTGA. Between the trimmed V and J ends, which lost 5 bases and 3 bases, there was a span of 14 bases. This CDR3 contains 15 residues.

The rearrangement joins TRBV5-1 to TRBJ2-1, with 10 nucleotides matching TRBD2. The germline V gene has CDR1 SGHRS and CDR2 YFSETQ. This CDR3 comprises 16 residues. V dropped 0 bases and J dropped 10; count of bases not matched to a gene: 10. As DNA, the CDR3 is TGCGCCAGCAGCTTGGGGGCTAGCGGGGGATCTTGGGAGCAGTTCTTC. It codes for CASSLGASGGSWEQFF.

This chain connects TRBV11-2 to TRBJ2-1, with D possibly being TRBD2 (6 bases). Germline V lookup: CDR1 SGHAT, CDR2 FQNNGV. V was pared by 6 bases and J by 15 bases, with 27 bases between. The CDR3 is made up of 15 amino acids. The CDR3 nucleotides read TGTGCCAGCAGTTCCCTTCTCGGACGCGGCGGGGACCGGTTCTTC. This codes for CASSSLLGRGGDRFF.

This chain connects TRBV20-1 to TRBJ2-2; tentatively, D is TRBD1 (6 bases). This CDR3 spans 14 amino acids. Looked up from germline, CDR1 is DFQATT and CDR2 is SNEGSKA (reference sequence). The ends were cut back, 3 bases at V and 5 bases at J, with 13 bases in the middle. The CDR3 region is CSASQGPGTGELFF. The CDR3 nucleotides are TGCAGTGCTAGTCAGGGGCCGGGGACCGGGGAGCTGTTTTTT.

The gene calls are TRBV9 and TRBJ2-3, with D perhaps matching TRBD1 (5 bases). The V end lost 0 bases, the J end lost 6 bases, and 8 bases lay between the germline ends. The CDR3 length is 13 residues. Per the germline V gene, CDR1 is SGDLS and CDR2 is YYNGEE. The CDR3 nucleotides read TGTGCCAGCAGCGTAGAGGGGTGGGATACGCAGTATTTT. The encoded protein is CASSVEGWDTQYF.

This clone was detected a few times. The chain joins TRBV2 to TRBJ2-2, with 12 positions matching TRBD2. There are 14 residues in the CDR3. J gave up 6 bases and V 6 bases, and 2 bases lay outside the gene matches. Germline V lookup: CDR1 SNHLY, CDR2 FYNNEI. The CDR3 is CASRLAGGPGELFF. Here the CDR3 DNA reads TGTGCCAGCAGGCTAGCGGGAGGGCCCGGGGAGCTGTTTTTT.

In DNA, the CDR3 is TGTGCCTGGAGTGTGGACAGGGCTCAGCCCCAGCATTTT. This codes for CAWSVDRAQPQHF. V gene TRBV30 combines with J gene TRBJ1-5; 8 bases map to TRBD1. CDR1 GTSNPN and CDR2 SVGIG come from the germline V gene (reference sequence). V lost 0 bases, J lost 6 bases, and 1 base stayed unmatched. This CDR3 contains 13 residues.

The J gene is TRBJ1-5, the V gene TRBV5-4; D might be TRBD1 (5 bases). The CDR3 spans 13 residues. Trimming shortened V by 3 bases and J by 4 bases, and 8 bases separated the two germline ends. Per the germline V gene, CDR1 is SGHNT and CDR2 is YYREEE (reference sequence). The CDR3 region is CASSSDRNQPQHF. The DNA for the CDR3 is TGTGCCAGCAGCTCCGACAGAAATCAGCCCCAGCATTTT.

The CDR3 protein is CASIRGWGVNTEAFF. For the CDR3, the DNA is TGTGCCAGCATTCGAGGGTGGGGAGTGAACACTGAAGCTTTCTTT. The chain carries TRBV28 and TRBJ1-1, with D unclear. CDR1 and CDR2 (germline): MDHEN, SYDVKM. The CDR3 sequence is 15 residues long. Trimming took off 7 bases at V and 0 bases at J, with 15 bases between the two ends.

For the CDR3, the DNA is TGTGCCAGCAGCAAAAGCGGGAGGGGGAATGAGCAGTTCTTC. Translation: CASSKSGRGNEQFF. The chain couples TRBV21-1 to TRBJ2-1; the DNA was not used to check the table's D call, TRBD2. TRBV21-1 is a pseudogene locus. The CDR3 loop spans 14 amino acids.